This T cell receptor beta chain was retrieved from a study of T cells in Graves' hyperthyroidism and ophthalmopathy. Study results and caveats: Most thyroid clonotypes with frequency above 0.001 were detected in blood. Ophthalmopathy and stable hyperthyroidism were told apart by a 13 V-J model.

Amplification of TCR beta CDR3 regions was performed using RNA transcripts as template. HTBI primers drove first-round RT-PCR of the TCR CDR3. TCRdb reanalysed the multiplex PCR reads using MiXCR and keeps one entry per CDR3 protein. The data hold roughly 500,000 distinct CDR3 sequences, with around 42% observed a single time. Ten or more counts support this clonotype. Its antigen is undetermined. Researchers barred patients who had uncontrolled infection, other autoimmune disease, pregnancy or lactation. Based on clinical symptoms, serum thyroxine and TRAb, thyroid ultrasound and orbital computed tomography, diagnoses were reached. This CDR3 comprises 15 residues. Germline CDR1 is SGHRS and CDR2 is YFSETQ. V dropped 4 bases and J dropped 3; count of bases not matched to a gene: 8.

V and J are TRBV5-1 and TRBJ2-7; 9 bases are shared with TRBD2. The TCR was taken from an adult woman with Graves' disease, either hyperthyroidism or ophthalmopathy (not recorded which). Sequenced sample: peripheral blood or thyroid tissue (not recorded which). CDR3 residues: CASSVVASGDYEQYF. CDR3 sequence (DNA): TGCGCCAGCAGCGTGGTGGCTAGCGGGGACTACGAGCAGTACTTC.